This T cell receptor (beta chain) was obtained from a study of blood T cell repertoires in COVID-19. Study overall: Collection of acute and convalescent COVID-19 samples took place in the United States, Italy and Spain. T cells, B-cell-depleted T cells, or PBMCs supplied cDNA or gDNA.

TCRdb keeps only in-frame clones here, not all; method: immunoSEQ multiplex PCR. The data hold about 220,000 clones, with roughly 90% observed a single time. In germline, CDR1 is MRHNA, CDR2 SNTAGT. With V trimmed by 2 bases and J by 3 bases, 10 bases remained unmatched. This CDR3 region has 17 residues. This receptor was identified in a woman aged 25-40 years with acute COVID-19. The chain is built from TRBV6-4 and TRBJ2-3, with 8 bases matching TRBD1. Material for sequencing was PBMCs or T cells enriched from blood (not recorded which). The CDR3 DNA sequence: TGTGCCAGCAGTGACACCGGACAGGGTGAGCTAACAGATACGCAGTATTTT. This translates into CASSDTGQGELTDTQYF.